This T cell receptor (beta chain) was obtained from a study of OX40 agonist ivuxolimab in advanced cancers. Regarding the research as a whole: Ivuxolimab was an agonistic, fully human IgG2 monoclonal antibody directed against OX40 (CD134), a costimulatory receptor. The dose-escalation cohort was 80% to 90% male with a mean age of about 54 years, ranging from about 20 to 85. The paper covers the monotherapy dose-escalation part of the phase I ivuxolimab trial, which included N of about 50 patients. Three dose-escalation patients achieved partial responses, one with hepatocellular carcinoma and two with cutaneous melanoma. Peripheral TCRbeta sequencing aimed to test whether ivuxolimab altered TCR sequence diversity and caused clonal T-cell expansion. Among the 50 to 55 dose-escalation patients, some 20 had hepatocellular carcinoma, approximately 15 melanoma, 9 renal cell carcinoma and 9 head and neck cancer. Patients were allowed to have had prior anti-PD-1, anti-PD-L1 or anti-CTLA-4 therapy, and roughly 40% of the dose-escalation patients had been treated with checkpoint inhibitors. Intravenous ivuxolimab was administered to patients every 2 weeks at six dose levels: 0.01, 0.1, 0.3, 1.5, 3 and 10 mg/kg. What the work shows at the level of the full study, not this receptor alone: Antigen specificity was not determined for the clonally expanded peripheral T cells. In the 0.1-3.0 mg/kg groups, partial responders had among the lowest normalized peripheral clonal expansion, particularly in CD8+ T cells. Low levels of normalized T-cell clonal expansion were also shown by some nonresponding patients. After ivuxolimab, expanded clones were on average more numerous among CD8+ T cells than among CD4+ T cells. Clonal expansion of both CD4+ and CD8+ blood T cells was observed from baseline to week 6 at doses 0.1 to 3.0 mg/kg.

According to the germline V gene, CDR1 reads SNHLY and CDR2 reads FYNNEI. The CDR3 measures 12 amino acids from cysteine to phenylalanine. Of all the DNA, just the CDR3 is kept, 36 bases in frame from base 1. Trimming takes 0 bases from V and 4 bases from J, and the germline ends sit 3 bases apart. To sequence the TCRbeta CDR3 region, genomic DNA was isolated from the sorted cells. The immunoSEQ Assay was used to sequence the TCRbeta CDR3 regions. Sourced from immuneACCESS, this table was stored by TCRdb with only in-frame sequences that have V and J called. A share of the clones is absent; for the studies checked, an unresolved V gene accounts for under half, and the remainder has no known explanation. The sample includes 50,000 to 85,000 clones, with around 84% observed a single time. Together, the top ten hold about 4% of the sample. Patients with autoimmune disease history or receiving systemic immunosuppression were excluded from the trial. In every dose cohort, peripheral blood was drawn for TCR sequencing at baseline, cycle 4 day 1, and cycle 7 day 1. The samples were taken from a phase I, first-in-human, multicenter, open-label dose-escalation trial of ivuxolimab. Adults with locally advanced or metastatic head and neck squamous cell, hepatocellular, melanoma or renal cell carcinoma were enrolled in the trial. CD4+ and CD8+ T cells were sorted separately from peripheral blood before TCR sequencing.

About this clone: Its antigen is still unknown. No base quality values were provided; no much bigger clone lies one nucleotide off.

Recombination linked TRBV2 to TRBJ1-2; the D gene is not confidently resolved. The TCR sequence derives from an adult with an advanced solid tumor such as melanoma, head and neck, liver or kidney cancer. This material consisted of CD4+ or CD8+ T cells sorted from blood, taken in a trial of the OX40 agonist ivuxolimab. The nucleotides are TGTGCCAGCAGTGAAGCGCTCTATGGCTACACCTTC. It is translated as CASSEALYGYTF.